This entry lists 27 T cell receptor beta chains sequenced from one sample in a study of blood T cell repertoires in COVID-19. Sequencing used immunoSEQ multiplex PCR; TCRdb keeps in-frame clones, though not all of them. The sample lists under 200,000 clones, 75% to 85% occurring once. What was sequenced was peripheral blood. The receptors come from a woman in her thirties or forties with COVID-19, enrolled during active disease.

The chain recombines TRBV4-3 with TRBJ2-2; maybe TRBD1 (6 bases). The germline V gene has CDR1 LGHNA and CDR2 YSLEER. Trimming left V 5 bases short and J 1 base short, with 11 bases between. The CDR3 runs 15 residues. The CDR3 loop reads CASSYRDMNTGELFF. The CDR3 DNA reads TGCGCCAGCAGCTACCGGGACATGAACACCGGGGAGCTGTTTTTT.

This rearrangement joins TRBV30 to TRBJ1-4, with D possibly being TRBD1 (6 bases). The germline V gene has CDR1 GTSNPN and CDR2 SVGIG (reference sequence). Deletions cut 4 bases from V and 7 bases from J, with 22 bases between. CDR3 length equals 16 residues. Here the CDR3 DNA reads TGTGCCTGGACCCGGGGGGCACAGGCCAGTAGTGAAAAACTGTTTTTT. It encodes CAWTRGAQASSEKLFF.

The V call is TRBV19, the J call TRBJ2-3, with 10 bases matching TRBD2. V lost 6 bases, J lost 4 bases, and 10 bases stayed unmatched. Per germline, CDR1 LNHDA and CDR2 SQIVND (reference sequence). The CDR3 runs to 16 residues. The CDR3 protein is CASRAKAGGRADTQYF. The CDR3 DNA follows: TGTGCCAGTAGGGCGAAAGCGGGAGGGCGGGCAGATACGCAGTATTTT.

This clone showed up just once. The chain recombines TRBV6-2 or TRBV6-3 with TRBJ1-2; tentative D call: TRBD1 (5 bases). The germline CDR1 and CDR2 sequences are MNHEY and SVGEGT. CDR3 size: 14 residues. Trimming took 2 bases from V and 6 from J, leaving 13 bases between them. The CDR3 sequence: CASSYPLGRDGYTF. The CDR3 DNA is TGTGCCAGCAGTTACCCGCTGGGGCGTGATGGCTACACCTTC.

This clone was seen a handful of times. The rearrangement links TRBV18 to TRBJ1-5; weak D call: TRBD1 (5 bases). The CDR3 runs to 17 residues. The germline V and J ends were trimmed by 0 bases and 0 bases, with 12 bases remaining between them. CDR1 and CDR2 from the germline V gene are KGHSH and LQKENI. CDR3 DNA: TGTGCCAGCTCACCACCCGGATGGGGGGGTAGCAATCAGCCCCAGCATTTT. As protein: CASSPPGWGGSNQPQHF.

This clone was seen a single time. The chain couples TRBV4-3 to TRBJ1-2; 7 nucleotides agree with TRBD1. The germline V gene has CDR1 LGHNA and CDR2 YSLEER. J lost 2 bases, V lost 2 bases, and 17 bases had no gene match. This CDR3 contains 19 residues. The CDR3 reads CASSQSRWGPGGGNYGYTF. CDR3 nucleotide sequence: TGCGCCAGCAGCCAATCCCGATGGGGTCCAGGGGGTGGAAACTATGGCTACACCTTC.

This clone was seen many times. This chain uses TRBV9 with TRBJ2-6; D possibly corresponds to TRBD1 (5 bases). Trimming stripped 2 bases from V and 0 bases from J, with 9 bases between. The CDR3 sequence is 16 residues long. The germline V gene encodes CDR1 SGDLS and CDR2 YYNGEE. CDR3 residues: CASSVGHNSGANVLTF. The CDR3 DNA reads TGTGCCAGCAGCGTCGGACACAACTCTGGGGCCAACGTCCTGACTTTC.

The chain is built from TRBV7-2 and TRBJ2-2; 7 bases fit TRBD1. From germline, CDR1 is SGHTA and CDR2 FQGNSA. V was clipped by 5 bases and J by 2 bases; unmatched bases: 8. The CDR3 sequence is 16 residues long. In DNA, the CDR3 is TGTGCCAGCAGCCCAACAGGGACAGCTAACACCGGGGAGCTGTTTTTT. Its translation: CASSPTGTANTGELFF.

The chain's CDR3 is CASKSGTETQYF. Here the CDR3 DNA reads TGTGCCAGCAAGTCGGGAACAGAGACCCAGTACTTC. This sequence joins TRBV2 and TRBJ2-5; D perhaps matches TRBD2 (5 bases). In germline, CDR1 is SNHLY, CDR2 FYNNEI. V was trimmed by 7 bases and J by 4 bases, leaving 10 bases between them. The CDR3 is 12 residues long. The variable domain in full, completed from reference TRBV2 and TRBJ2-5, reads EPEVTQTPSHQVTQMGQEVILRCVPISNHLYFYWYRQILGQKVEFLVSFYNNEISEKSEIFDDQFSVERPDGSNFTLKIRSTKLEDSAMYFCASKSGTETQYFGPGTRLLVL.

The V and J genes are TRBV18 and TRBJ2-7; 9 bases are shared with TRBD2. V shed 11 bases, J shed 2 bases, and the junction held 10 bases outside the gene matches. The V gene's germline CDR1 is KGHSH and CDR2 LQKENI. The length of the CDR3 is 14 residues. CDR3 in DNA: TGTGCCTCCCGGGTAGCGGGGGCCCCCTACGAGCAGTACTTC. Protein: CASRVAGAPYEQYF.

The chain uses TRBV6-1 and TRBJ2-4; the D gene is possibly TRBD1 (5 bases). V was cut by 2 bases and J by 7 bases, with 18 bases left in between. Germline loops: CDR1 MNHNS, CDR2 SASEGT. The CDR3 has 16 residues. In nucleotides, the CDR3 is TGTGCCAGCAGTGAAATCCTAACAGGCGCTCTTAACATTCAGTACTTC. Its translation: CASSEILTGALNIQYF.

The V call is TRBV19, the J call TRBJ1-5; TRBD1 matches 7 bases. Unmatched junction bases numbered 3, after V lost 5 bases and J lost 2 bases. This CDR3 comprises 14 residues. From germline, CDR1 is LNHDA and CDR2 SQIVND (reference sequence). The CDR3 sequence: CASSEGTGNQPQHF. The CDR3 region has the DNA TGTGCCAGTAGTGAGGGGACAGGCAATCAGCCCCAGCATTTT.

This rearrangement joins TRBV19 to TRBJ1-4, with 8 bases matching TRBD1. CDR1 and CDR2 from the germline V gene are LNHDA and SQIVND (reference sequence). The CDR3 covers 13 residues. Trimming at V came to 9 bases and at J to 1 base, leaving 1 base not matched to a gene. The CDR3 protein is CASGQGTNEKLFF. In DNA form, the CDR3 reads TGTGCCAGCGGACAGGGAACTAATGAAAAACTGTTTTTT.

This clone has a handful of counts. The chain uses TRBV6-2 or TRBV6-3 and TRBJ2-7; 8 bases are a match to TRBD2. CDR1 and CDR2 (germline): MNHEY, SVGEGT. CDR3 length: 15 residues. The ends lost 2 bases at V and 2 bases at J; junction bases unmatched: 5. In nucleotides, the CDR3 is TGTGCCAGCAGTTACGACGGCGGGGGGACCTACGAGCAGTACTTC. Protein product: CASSYDGGGTYEQYF.

J is TRBJ2-3 and V is TRBV7-2; D is unresolved. Trimming stripped 1 base from V and 1 base from J, with 3 bases between. Germline V gives CDR1 SGHTA, CDR2 FQGNSA. The CDR3 is 13 amino acids. This chain's CDR3 is CASSLGGTDTQYF. In DNA, the CDR3 is TGTGCCAGCAGCTTAGGAGGCACAGATACGCAGTATTTT.

This rearrangement joins TRBV7-9 to TRBJ2-7; 11 bases map to TRBD2. The ends lost 5 bases at V and 1 base at J; junction bases unmatched: 4. The CDR3 runs 15 residues. CDR1 is SEHNR and CDR2 is FQNEAQ in the germline V gene (reference sequence). The CDR3 DNA follows: TGTGCCAGCAGCCCCGGGACTAGCGGTTCCTACGAGCAGTACTTC. Its protein is CASSPGTSGSYEQYF.

This chain joins TRBV3-1 (or the pseudogene TRBV3-2) and TRBJ1-2; D is unclear. V dropped 0 bases and J dropped 9 bases, with 8 bases sitting between them. Germline V gene lookup returns CDR1 LGHDT and CDR2 YNNKEL (reference sequence). This CDR3 comprises 12 residues. The CDR3 here is CASSQDRMRYTF. CDR3 bases: TGTGCCAGCAGCCAAGACAGGATGCGCTACACCTTC.

The chain is built from TRBV11-2 and TRBJ1-4, with 7 bases lining up with TRBD1. CDR1 is SGHAT, CDR2 FQNNGV, per germline. The CDR3 consists of 14 residues. The junction had 9 bases not matched to a gene; V was cut back by 8 bases and J by 6 bases. This CDR3 is CASGKGGWDEKLFF. As DNA, the CDR3 is TGTGCCAGCGGCAAAGGGGGCTGGGATGAAAAACTGTTTTTT.

The chain recombines TRBV10-1 with TRBJ1-5; weak D call: TRBD1 (5 bases). This CDR3 has 14 amino acids. Trimming cost V 6 bases and J 1 base, with 10 bases left between them. CDR1 is WNHNN, CDR2 SYGVQD, per germline (reference sequence). The CDR3 here is CASRGDRSNQPQHF. In DNA form, the CDR3 reads TGCGCCAGCAGGGGCGACAGAAGCAATCAGCCCCAGCATTTT.

This clone has more than one count but fewer than ten. This same CDR3 is encoded by further DNA sequences in the sample. V and J are TRBV29-1 and TRBJ1-2, with 7 bases matching TRBD1. The CDR3 covers 13 residues. The J segment lost 6 bases and the V segment lost 4 bases, leaving 8 bases of the junction unmatched. Germline-derived CDR1 and CDR2 are SQVTM and ANQGSEA. CDR3 protein: CSVGPRQGDGYTF. CDR3 nucleotides: TGCAGCGTTGGACCGAGGCAGGGGGATGGCTACACCTTC.

The rearrangement uses TRBV6-5 and TRBJ1-6; D ambiguous. V lost 0 bases, J lost 10 bases, and 13 bases lay in between. Per germline, CDR1 MNHEY and CDR2 SVGAGI. This CDR3 spans 15 amino acids. CDR3 sequence: CASSYSTGQRSPLHF. Here the CDR3 DNA reads TGTGCCAGCAGTTACTCAACGGGTCAACGATCACCCCTCCACTTT.

This clone was seen only a few times. This chain joins TRBV5-1 and TRBJ2-7; 7 bases line up with TRBD1. The V gene's germline CDR1 is SGHRS and CDR2 YFSETQ. The V segment lost 4 bases and the J segment 5 bases; nucleotides outside the gene matches: 3. The CDR3 covers 12 residues. CDR3 sequence: CASSIQGNEQYF. In nucleotides, the CDR3 is TGCGCCAGCAGCATACAGGGGAACGAGCAGTACTTC.

The rearrangement links TRBV9 to TRBJ2-1, with 7 positions matching TRBD2. The CDR3 is 15 amino acids. The V gene's germline CDR1 is SGDLS and CDR2 YYNGEE. The V gene end was trimmed by 3 bases and the J gene end by 2 bases; junction bases not matched to a gene: 5. The CDR3 loop reads CASSEAAGAYNEQFF. As DNA, the CDR3 is TGTGCCAGCAGCGAGGCGGCGGGAGCCTACAATGAGCAGTTCTTC.

The CDR3 region is CASSATGVSAFF. The CDR3 DNA is TGTGCCAGCAGCGCGACAGGGGTTTCGGCTTTCTTT. This rearrangement joins TRBV9 to TRBJ1-1; 8 bases line up with TRBD1. This CDR3 is built from 12 residues. Trimming cost V 3 bases and J 11 bases; bases outside gene matches: 6. Per the germline V gene, CDR1 is SGDLS and CDR2 is YYNGEE.

The CDR3 DNA is TGTGCCAGCAGCTGGGGACTAGCGGGACCTACCGGGGAGCTGTTTTTT. Its protein product is CASSWGLAGPTGELFF. V gene TRBV7-2 combines with J gene TRBJ2-2; TRBD2 aligns across 13 bases. This CDR3 contains 16 residues. V trimming: 4 bases; J trimming: 5 bases; junction bases outside the gene matches: 4. Germline V gene lookup returns CDR1 SGHTA and CDR2 FQGNSA. Drawing the rest from reference TRBV7-2 and TRBJ2-2, the complete variable domain is GAGVSQSPSNKVTEKGKDVELRCDPISGHTALYWYRQSLGQGLEFLIYFQGNSAPDKSGLPSDRFSAERTGGSVSTLTIQRTQQEDSAVYLCASSWGLAGPTGELFFGEGSRLTVL.

The rearrangement links TRBV7-6 to TRBJ1-1; 7 bases map to TRBD1. With 5 bases clipped from V and 4 bases from J, the junction kept 4 bases outside the gene matches. The CDR3 runs 13 residues. Germline CDR1 SGHVS, CDR2 FNYEAQ. This CDR3 reads CASSPGGPTEAFF. The CDR3 DNA reads as TGTGCCAGCAGCCCAGGGGGGCCCACTGAAGCTTTCTTT.

The chain recombines TRBV5-1 with TRBJ2-7; possible D gene TRBD1, 5 bases. Germline values: CDR1 SGHRS, CDR2 YFSETQ. Trimming shortened V by 4 bases and J by 3 bases, and 23 bases separated the two germline ends. The CDR3 extends over 17 amino acids. CDR3 nucleotides: TGCGCCAGCAGCGGATATAGGGGCAGATCCAACCGCTACGAGCAGTACTTC. Its protein is CASSGYRGRSNRYEQYF.